This entry lists 12 T cell receptor beta chains sequenced from one sample in a study of brain T cells in children with intractable seizures. The table came from immunoSEQ multiplex PCR; TCRdb's copy has only in-frame clones and leaves some out. The table lists some 80,000 clones, around 91% of them singletons. Sample: peripheral blood, taken at surgery. The receptors derive from a girl aged 2-9 years with Rasmussen encephalitis and intractable seizures.

The chain joins TRBV27 to TRBJ2-5; TRBD2 is a possible D gene (6 bases). CDR1 is MNHEY, CDR2 SMNVEV, per germline (reference sequence). The CDR3 sequence is 12 residues long. V lost 5 bases and J 6 bases, leaving 10 bases between the germline ends. The CDR3 nucleotides are TGTGCCAGCAGTACCGCGGGAAAGACCCAGTACTTC. Translating it yields CASSTAGKTQYF.

V gene TRBV5-1 combines with J gene TRBJ2-5; D might be TRBD1 (5 bases). The length of the CDR3 is 15 residues. V lost 3 bases and J 3 bases, leaving 15 bases between the germline ends. CDR1 and CDR2 from the germline V gene are SGHRS and YFSETQ. Here the CDR3 DNA reads TGCGCCAGCAGCTACCTTAGGGGTGCCGAAGAGACCCAGTACTTC. Translation gives CASSYLRGAEETQYF. The full variable domain, rest sourced from reference TRBV5-1 and TRBJ2-5, is KAGVTQTPRYLIKTRGQQVTLSCSPISGHRSVSWYQQTPGQGLQFLFEYFSETQRNKGNFPGRFSGRQFSNSRSEMNVSTLELGDSALYLCASSYLRGAEETQYFGPGTRLLVL.

Worth noting for this clone: At the DNA level, this CDR3 is encoded by other sequences in the same sample as well. The chain joins TRBV5-1 to TRBJ1-1; D not resolved. Germline V gene lookup returns CDR1 SGHRS and CDR2 YFSETQ. V was shortened by 4 bases and J by 0 bases, with 7 bases between the two germline ends. The CDR3 has 13 amino acids. In DNA form, the CDR3 reads TGCGCCAGCAGCCCCATCCTGAACACTGAAGCTTTCTTT. Protein product: CASSPILNTEAFF.

The V call is TRBV4-2, the J call TRBJ1-1; 8 bases are a match to TRBD1. The germline V gene has CDR1 LGHNA and CDR2 YNFKEQ. V shed 4 bases and J 0 bases; nucleotides not matched to a gene: 10. This CDR3 has 17 amino acids. CDR3 residues: CASSLAGGVPMNTEAFF. Written as DNA, the CDR3 is TGTGCCAGCAGCCTGGCAGGGGGCGTCCCCATGAACACTGAAGCTTTCTTT.

The chain joins TRBV19 to TRBJ1-3; unclear D gene. Germline V gives CDR1 LNHDA, CDR2 SQIVND (reference sequence). Trimming removed 4 bases from V and 1 base from J, with 11 bases in between. The CDR3 is 15 residues long. The CDR3 DNA is TGTGCCAGTAGTAATCGGGATCTATCTGGAAACACCATATATTTT. Translation gives CASSNRDLSGNTIYF.

DNA for the CDR3: TGTGCCAGCAGTTACGAGGGCAGGGGGCATGAAAAACTGTTTTTT. Translated: CASSYEGRGHEKLFF. The chain joins TRBV6-5 to TRBJ1-4; 8 positions match TRBD1. Germline assignment: CDR1 MNHEY and CDR2 SVGAGI. CDR3 length: 15 residues. Trimming took 2 bases from V and 6 from J; bases not matched to a gene: 5.

The genes are TRBV7-6 and TRBJ2-3; 9 bases line up with TRBD2. Trimming cost V 4 bases and J 2 bases; bases outside gene matches: 13. The CDR3 has 18 amino acids. Germline values: CDR1 SGHVS, CDR2 FNYEAQ. In DNA, the CDR3 is TGTGCCAGCAGCTCGTGGACTAGCGCGGCCTATGACACAGATACGCAGTATTTT. This translates into CASSSWTSAAYDTDTQYF.

The chain is built from TRBV7-9 and TRBJ1-4; a weak D match, TRBD1 (5 bases). Trimming stripped 5 bases from V and 2 bases from J, with 15 bases between. Germline CDR1 SEHNR, CDR2 FQNEAQ (reference sequence). This CDR3 has 16 residues. The CDR3 DNA is TGTGCCAGCAGCCCGACGCAGGGTAGGACTAATGAAAAACTGTTTTTT. Protein product: CASSPTQGRTNEKLFF.

The J gene is TRBJ2-5, the V gene TRBV28; a weak D match, TRBD2 (5 bases). V shed 0 bases and J shed 5 bases, with 19 bases lying between them. From germline, CDR1 is MDHEN and CDR2 SYDVKM. The CDR3 extends over 17 amino acids. CDR3 loop: CASSLWITRMMRETQYF. The CDR3 coding sequence is TGTGCCAGCAGTTTATGGATAACTAGGATGATGCGGGAGACCCAGTACTTC.

The V gene is TRBV19, the J gene TRBJ2-7; TRBD1 is a possible D gene (6 bases). The CDR3 has 14 amino acids. The germline V gene has CDR1 LNHDA and CDR2 SQIVND (reference sequence). Trimming took off 4 bases at V and 6 bases at J, with 16 bases between the two ends. CDR3 in amino acids: CASSTQGTTGEQYF. DNA of the CDR3: TGTGCCAGTAGTACTCAGGGGACCACTGGCGAGCAGTACTTC.

This chain uses TRBV10-3 with TRBJ1-3; 7 bases map to TRBD1. V lost 0 bases to trimming and J lost 0 bases; unmatched junction nucleotides: 5. The germline V gene has CDR1 ENHRY and CDR2 SYGVKD. This CDR3 has 17 amino acids. The CDR3 DNA reads TGTGCCATCAGTGAGTCGACAGGGAGCCACTCTGGAAACACCATATATTTT. Translating it yields CAISESTGSHSGNTIYF.

The V gene is TRBV19, the J gene TRBJ1-1, with 8 bases lining up with TRBD1. From germline, CDR1 is LNHDA and CDR2 SQIVND (reference sequence). The CDR3 has 16 amino acids. J gave up 0 bases and V 7 bases, and 10 bases lay outside the gene matches. CDR3 amino acids: CASTDPRGLVNTEAFF. DNA of the CDR3: TGTGCCAGTACTGATCCCAGGGGGCTGGTGAACACTGAAGCTTTCTTT. Full variable domain (remainder filled in from reference TRBV19 and TRBJ1-1): DGGITQSPKYLFRKEGQNVTLSCEQNLNHDAMYWYRQDPGQGLRLIYYSQIVNDFQKGDIAEGYSVSREKKESFPLTVTSAQKNPTAFYLCASTDPRGLVNTEAFFGQGTRLTVV.